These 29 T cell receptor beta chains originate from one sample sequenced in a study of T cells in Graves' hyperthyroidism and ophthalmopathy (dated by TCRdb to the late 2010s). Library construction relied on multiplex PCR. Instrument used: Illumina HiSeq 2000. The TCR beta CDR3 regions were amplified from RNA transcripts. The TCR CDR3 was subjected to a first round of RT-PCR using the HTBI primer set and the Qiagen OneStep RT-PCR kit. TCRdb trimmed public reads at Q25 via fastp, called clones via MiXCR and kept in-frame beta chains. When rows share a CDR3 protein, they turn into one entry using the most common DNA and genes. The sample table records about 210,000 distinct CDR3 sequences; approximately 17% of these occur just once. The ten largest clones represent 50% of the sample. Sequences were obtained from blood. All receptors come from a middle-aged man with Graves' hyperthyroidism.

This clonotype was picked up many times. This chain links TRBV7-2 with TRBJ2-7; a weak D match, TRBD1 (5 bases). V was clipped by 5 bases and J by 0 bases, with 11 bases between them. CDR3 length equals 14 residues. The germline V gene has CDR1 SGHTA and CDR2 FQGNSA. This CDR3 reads CASSPYRTSYEQYF. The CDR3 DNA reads TGTGCCAGCAGCCCCTACAGGACCTCCTACGAGCAGTACTTC. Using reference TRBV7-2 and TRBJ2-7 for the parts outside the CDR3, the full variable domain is GAGVSQSPSNKVTEKGKDVELRCDPISGHTALYWYRQSLGQGLEFLIYFQGNSAPDKSGLPSDRFSAERTGGSVSTLTIQRTQQEDSAVYLCASSPYRTSYEQYFGPGTRLTVT.

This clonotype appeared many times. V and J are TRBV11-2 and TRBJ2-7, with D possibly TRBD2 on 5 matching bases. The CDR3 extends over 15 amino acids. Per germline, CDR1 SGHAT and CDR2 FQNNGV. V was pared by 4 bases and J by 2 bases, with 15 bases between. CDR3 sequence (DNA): TGTGCCAGCAGCTATTTGGCGGGCAGAACCTACGAGCAGTACTTC. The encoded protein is CASSYLAGRTYEQYF.

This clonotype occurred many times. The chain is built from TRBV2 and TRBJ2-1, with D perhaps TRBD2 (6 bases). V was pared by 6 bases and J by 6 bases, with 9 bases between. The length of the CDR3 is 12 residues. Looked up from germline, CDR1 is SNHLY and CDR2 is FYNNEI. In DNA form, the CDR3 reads TGTGCCAGCAGCCTGACTAGCAATGAGCAGTTCTTC. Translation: CASSLTSNEQFF. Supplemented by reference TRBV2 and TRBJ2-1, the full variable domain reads EPEVTQTPSHQVTQMGQEVILRCVPISNHLYFYWYRQILGQKVEFLVSFYNNEISEKSEIFDDQFSVERPDGSNFTLKIRSTKLEDSAMYFCASSLTSNEQFFGPGTRLTVL.

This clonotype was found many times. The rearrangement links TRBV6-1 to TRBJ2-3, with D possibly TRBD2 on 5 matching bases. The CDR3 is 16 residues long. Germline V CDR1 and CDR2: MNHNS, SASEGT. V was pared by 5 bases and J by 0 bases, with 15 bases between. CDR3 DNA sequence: TGTGCCAGCAGTTACCGAGCGGAATTAAGCACAGATACGCAGTATTTT. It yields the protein CASSYRAELSTDTQYF.

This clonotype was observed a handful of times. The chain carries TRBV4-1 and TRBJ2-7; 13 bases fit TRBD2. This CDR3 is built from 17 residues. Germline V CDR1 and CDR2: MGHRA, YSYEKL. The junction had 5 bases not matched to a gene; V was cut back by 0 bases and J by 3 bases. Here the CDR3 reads CASSQERTSGSIYEQYF. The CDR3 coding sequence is TGCGCCAGCAGCCAAGAGAGGACTAGCGGGAGTATCTACGAGCAGTACTTC.

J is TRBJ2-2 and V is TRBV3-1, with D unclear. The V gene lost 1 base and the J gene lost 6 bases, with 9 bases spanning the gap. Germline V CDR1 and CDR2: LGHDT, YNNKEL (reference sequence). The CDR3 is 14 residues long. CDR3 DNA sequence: TGTGCCAGCAGCCAAGCGGCGGTGGCCGGGGAGCTGTTTTTT. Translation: CASSQAAVAGELFF.

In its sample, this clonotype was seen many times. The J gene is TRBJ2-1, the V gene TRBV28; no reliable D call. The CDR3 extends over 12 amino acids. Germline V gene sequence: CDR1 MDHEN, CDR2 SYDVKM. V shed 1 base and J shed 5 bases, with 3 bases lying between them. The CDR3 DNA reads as TGTGCCAGCAGTTTATTCCACAATGAGCAGTTCTTC. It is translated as CASSLFHNEQFF. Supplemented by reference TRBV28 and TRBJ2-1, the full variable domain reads DVKVTQSSRYLVKRTGEKVFLECVQDMDHENMFWYRQDPGLGLRLIYFSYDVKMKEKGDIPEGYSVSREKKERFSLILESASTNQTSMYLCASSLFHNEQFFGPGTRLTVL.

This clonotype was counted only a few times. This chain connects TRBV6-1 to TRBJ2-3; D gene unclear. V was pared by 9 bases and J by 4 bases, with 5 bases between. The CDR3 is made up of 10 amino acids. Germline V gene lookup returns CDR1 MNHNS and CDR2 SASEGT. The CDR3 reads CASKADTQYF. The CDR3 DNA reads TGTGCCAGTAAGGCAGATACGCAGTATTTT.

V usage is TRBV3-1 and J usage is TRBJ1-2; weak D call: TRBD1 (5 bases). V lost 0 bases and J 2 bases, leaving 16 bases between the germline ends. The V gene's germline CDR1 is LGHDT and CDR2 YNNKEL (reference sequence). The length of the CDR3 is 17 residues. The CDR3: CASSQDRGRGLNYGYTF. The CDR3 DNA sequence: TGTGCCAGCAGCCAAGATCGGGGTAGGGGACTCAACTATGGCTACACCTTC.

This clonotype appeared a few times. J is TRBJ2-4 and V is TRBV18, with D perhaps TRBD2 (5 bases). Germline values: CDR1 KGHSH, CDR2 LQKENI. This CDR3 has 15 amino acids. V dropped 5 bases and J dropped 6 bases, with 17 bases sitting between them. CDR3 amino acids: CASSGGSSHRNIQYF. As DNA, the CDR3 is TGTGCCAGCTCAGGTGGGAGTAGCCATAGAAACATTCAGTACTTC. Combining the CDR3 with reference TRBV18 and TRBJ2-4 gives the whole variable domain NAGVMQNPRHLVRRRGQEARLRCSPMKGHSHVYWYRQLPEEGLKFMVYLQKENIIDESGMPKERFSAEFPKEGPSILRIQQVVRGDSAAYFCASSGGSSHRNIQYFGAGTRLSVL.

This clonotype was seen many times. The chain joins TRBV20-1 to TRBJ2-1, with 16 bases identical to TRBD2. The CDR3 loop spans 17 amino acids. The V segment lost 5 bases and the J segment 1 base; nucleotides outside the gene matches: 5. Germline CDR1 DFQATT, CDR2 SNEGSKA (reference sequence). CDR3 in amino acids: CSAGTSGRAGSYNEQFF. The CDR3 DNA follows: TGCAGTGCTGGGACTAGCGGGAGGGCCGGGTCCTACAATGAGCAGTTCTTC.

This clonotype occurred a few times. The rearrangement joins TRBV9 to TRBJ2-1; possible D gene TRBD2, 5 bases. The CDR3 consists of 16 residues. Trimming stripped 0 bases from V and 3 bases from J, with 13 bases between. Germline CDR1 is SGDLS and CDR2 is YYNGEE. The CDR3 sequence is CASSVGGGPSYNEQFF. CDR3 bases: TGTGCCAGCAGCGTAGGTGGAGGCCCTAGCTACAATGAGCAGTTCTTC.

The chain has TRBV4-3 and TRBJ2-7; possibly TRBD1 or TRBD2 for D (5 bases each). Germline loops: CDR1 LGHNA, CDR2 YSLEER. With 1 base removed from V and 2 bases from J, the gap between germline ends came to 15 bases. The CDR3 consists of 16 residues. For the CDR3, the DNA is TGCGCCAGCAGCCAAGGGGGACCGCGGAGTACCTACGAGCAGTACTTC. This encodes CASSQGGPRSTYEQYF.

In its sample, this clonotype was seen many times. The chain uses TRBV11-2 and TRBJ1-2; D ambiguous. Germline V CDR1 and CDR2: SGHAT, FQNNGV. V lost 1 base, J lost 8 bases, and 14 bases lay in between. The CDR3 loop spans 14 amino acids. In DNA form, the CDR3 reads TGTGCCAGCAGCTTAGGGTGGCAGCGTATGGGCTACACCTTC. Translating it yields CASSLGWQRMGYTF.

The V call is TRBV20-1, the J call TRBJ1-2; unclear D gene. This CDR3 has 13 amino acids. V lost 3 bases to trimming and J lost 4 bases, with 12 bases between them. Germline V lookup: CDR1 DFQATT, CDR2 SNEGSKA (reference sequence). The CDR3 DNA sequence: TGCAGTGCTAGTCCCGGCAGGATCTATGGCTACACCTTC. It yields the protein CSASPGRIYGYTF.

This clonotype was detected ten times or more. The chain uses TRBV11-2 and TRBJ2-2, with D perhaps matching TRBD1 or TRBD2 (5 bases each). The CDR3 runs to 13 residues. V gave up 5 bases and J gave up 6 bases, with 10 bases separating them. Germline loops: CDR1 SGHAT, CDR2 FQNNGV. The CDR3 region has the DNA TGTGCCAGCAGCGGGACCCACCCCGGGGAGCTGTTTTTT. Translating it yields CASSGTHPGELFF.

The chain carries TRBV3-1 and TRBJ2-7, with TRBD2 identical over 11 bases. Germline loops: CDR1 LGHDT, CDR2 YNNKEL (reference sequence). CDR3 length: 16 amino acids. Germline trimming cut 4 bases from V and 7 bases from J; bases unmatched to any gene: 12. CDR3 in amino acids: CASSRRLAGYNMEQYF. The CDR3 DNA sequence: TGTGCCAGCAGCCGTAGACTAGCGGGATATAATATGGAGCAGTACTTC.

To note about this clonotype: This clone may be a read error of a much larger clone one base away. The CDR3 loop reads CASKRYPGTDYEQYF. The CDR3 DNA follows: TGTGCCAGTAAGCGATACCCTGGGACAGACTACGAGCAGTACTTC. The chain recombines TRBV19 with TRBJ2-7; 7 nucleotides agree with TRBD1. Losses at the gene ends were 7 bases for V and 3 bases for J; bases not matched to a gene: 12. Germline V gives CDR1 LNHDA, CDR2 SQIVND (reference sequence). This CDR3 has 15 amino acids.

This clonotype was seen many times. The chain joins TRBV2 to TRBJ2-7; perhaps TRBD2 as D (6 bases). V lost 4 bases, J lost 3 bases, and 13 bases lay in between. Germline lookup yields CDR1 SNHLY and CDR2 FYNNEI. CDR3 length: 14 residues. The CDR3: CASSVGGPRYEQYF. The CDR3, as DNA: TGTGCCAGCAGTGTAGGAGGGCCCCGCTACGAGCAGTACTTC.

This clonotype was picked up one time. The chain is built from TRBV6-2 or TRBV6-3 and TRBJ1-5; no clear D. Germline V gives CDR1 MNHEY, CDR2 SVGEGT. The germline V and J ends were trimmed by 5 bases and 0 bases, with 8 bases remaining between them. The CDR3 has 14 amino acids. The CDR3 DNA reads TGTGCCAGCAGTGACGGACCTAGCAATCAGCCCCAGCATTTT. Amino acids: CASSDGPSNQPQHF.

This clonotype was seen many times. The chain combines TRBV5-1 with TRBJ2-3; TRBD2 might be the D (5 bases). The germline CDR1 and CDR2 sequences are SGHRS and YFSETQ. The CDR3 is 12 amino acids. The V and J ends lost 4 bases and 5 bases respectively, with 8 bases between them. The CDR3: CASSLGGDTQYF. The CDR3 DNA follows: TGCGCCAGCAGCCTCGGAGGAGATACGCAGTATTTT.

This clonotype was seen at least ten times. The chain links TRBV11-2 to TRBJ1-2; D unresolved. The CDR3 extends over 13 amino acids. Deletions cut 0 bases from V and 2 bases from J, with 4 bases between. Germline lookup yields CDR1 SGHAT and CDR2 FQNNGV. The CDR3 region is CASSLDLNYGYTF. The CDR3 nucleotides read TGTGCCAGCAGCTTAGACCTAAACTATGGCTACACCTTC.

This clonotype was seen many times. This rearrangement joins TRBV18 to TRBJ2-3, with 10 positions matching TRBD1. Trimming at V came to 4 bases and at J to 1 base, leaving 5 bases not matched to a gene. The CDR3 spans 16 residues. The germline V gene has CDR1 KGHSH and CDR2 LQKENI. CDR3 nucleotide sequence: TGTGCCAGCTCACAAGGCGGGACAGGGGGCACAGATACGCAGTATTTT. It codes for CASSQGGTGGTDTQYF.

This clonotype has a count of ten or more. CDR3: CASRGTASGFQETQYF. The CDR3 DNA reads TGCGCCAGCAGAGGTACGGCTAGCGGTTTTCAAGAGACCCAGTACTTC. The chain links TRBV5-1 to TRBJ2-5, with 7 bases lining up with TRBD2. V lost 5 bases, J lost 2 bases, and 12 bases stayed unmatched. This CDR3 is 16 amino acids long. CDR1 is SGHRS and CDR2 is YFSETQ in the germline V gene.

CDR3 protein: CASSRGLAESTDTQYF. The CDR3 DNA is TGCGCCAGCAGCCGCGGACTAGCGGAAAGCACAGATACGCAGTATTTT. The V gene is TRBV4-1, the J gene TRBJ2-3; 10 positions match TRBD2. This CDR3 spans 16 amino acids. After removal of 4 bases from V and 0 bases from J, the junction contained 4 bases not matched to a gene. CDR1 is MGHRA and CDR2 is YSYEKL in the germline V gene.

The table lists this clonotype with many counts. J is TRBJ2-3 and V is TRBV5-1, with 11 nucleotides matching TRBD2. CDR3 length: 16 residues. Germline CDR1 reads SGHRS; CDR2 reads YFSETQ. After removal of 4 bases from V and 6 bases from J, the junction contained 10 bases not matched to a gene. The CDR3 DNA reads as TGCGCCAGCAGCGGGCCCGGGACTAGCGGCTTGGATACGCAGTATTTT. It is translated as CASSGPGTSGLDTQYF. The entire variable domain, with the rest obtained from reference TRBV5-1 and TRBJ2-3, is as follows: KAGVTQTPRYLIKTRGQQVTLSCSPISGHRSVSWYQQTPGQGLQFLFEYFSETQRNKGNFPGRFSGRQFSNSRSEMNVSTLELGDSALYLCASSGPGTSGLDTQYFGPGTRLTVL.

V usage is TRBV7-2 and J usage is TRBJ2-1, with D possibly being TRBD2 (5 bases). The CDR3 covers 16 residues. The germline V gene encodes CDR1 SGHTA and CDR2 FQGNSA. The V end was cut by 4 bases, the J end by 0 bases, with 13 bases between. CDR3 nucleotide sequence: TGTGCCAGCAGCTATAGGACGGGGAGCTCCTACAATGAGCAGTTCTTC. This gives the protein CASSYRTGSSYNEQFF.

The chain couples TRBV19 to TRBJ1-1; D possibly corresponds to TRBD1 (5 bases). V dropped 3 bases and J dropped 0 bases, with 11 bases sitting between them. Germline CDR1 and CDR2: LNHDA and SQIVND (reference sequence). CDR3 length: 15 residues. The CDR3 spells CASSMGGLVNTEAFF. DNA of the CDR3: TGTGCCAGTAGTATGGGGGGGTTGGTGAACACTGAAGCTTTCTTT.

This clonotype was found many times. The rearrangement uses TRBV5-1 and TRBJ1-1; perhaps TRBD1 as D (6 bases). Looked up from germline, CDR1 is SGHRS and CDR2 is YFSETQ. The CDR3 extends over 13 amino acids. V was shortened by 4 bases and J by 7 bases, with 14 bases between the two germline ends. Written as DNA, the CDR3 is TGCGCCAGCAGCACGACAGGTACGGATGAAGCTTTCTTT. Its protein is CASSTTGTDEAFF. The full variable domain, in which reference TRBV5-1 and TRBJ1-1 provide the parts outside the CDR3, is KAGVTQTPRYLIKTRGQQVTLSCSPISGHRSVSWYQQTPGQGLQFLFEYFSETQRNKGNFPGRFSGRQFSNSRSEMNVSTLELGDSALYLCASSTTGTDEAFFGQGTRLTVV.